What follows describes a single T cell receptor (beta chain). The sample belongs to a study of blood T cells in healthy people across ages. Together with a sample-barcoded 5' primer, a J-beta primer mix was included in a second PCR lasting about 6 to 11 cycles. Using its own MiXCR run on the 5' RACE reads, TCRdb lists one record per CDR3 protein. The sample consists of hundreds of thousands of distinct CDR3 sequences, approximately 65% of them appearing once. Germline-derived CDR1 and CDR2 are KGHSH and LQKENI. This CDR3 region has 17 residues. This sequence joins TRBV18 and TRBJ2-5, with 7 positions matching TRBD1. The J call may not be correct, given that the DNA end is closer to TRBJ2-7. The sequenced sample was blood. The TCR originated in a man aged 25 to 40 in good health. The chain's CDR3 is CASSPNIQGRDTYEQYF. The CDR3, as DNA: TGTGCCAGCTCACCTAATATACAGGGGCGCGACACCTACGAGCAGTACTTC.